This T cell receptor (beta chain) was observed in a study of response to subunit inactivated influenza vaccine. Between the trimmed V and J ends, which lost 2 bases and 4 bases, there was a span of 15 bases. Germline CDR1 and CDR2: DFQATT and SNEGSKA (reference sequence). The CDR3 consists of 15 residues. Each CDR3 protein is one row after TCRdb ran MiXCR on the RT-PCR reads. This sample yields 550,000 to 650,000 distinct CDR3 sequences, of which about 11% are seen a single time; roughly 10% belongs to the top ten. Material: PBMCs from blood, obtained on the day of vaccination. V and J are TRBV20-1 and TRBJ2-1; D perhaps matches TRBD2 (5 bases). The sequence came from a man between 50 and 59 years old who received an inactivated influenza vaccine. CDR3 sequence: CSARPSRGEYNEQFF. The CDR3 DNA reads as TGCAGTGCTAGACCGAGCCGTGGGGAGTACAATGAGCAGTTCTTC.